What follows describes a single T cell receptor beta chain. This CDR3 contains 16 residues. Germline assignment: CDR1 MNHEY and CDR2 SMNVEV (reference sequence). After removal of 4 bases from V and 8 bases from J, the junction contained 11 bases not matched to a gene. In the original workflow: The authors estimated nucleated cell counts from reference gene primer amplification. Repertoires were generated with immunoSEQ multiplex PCR, while TCRdb's copy carries only in-frame clones and drops some. The V and J calls and clone size were taken over from that table, and D and trimming were inferred from the DNA. The sample carries around 200,000 clones, around 80% recorded once. This entry comes from a study of blood T cell repertoires in COVID-19. Turning to the study itself: Sites in the United States, Italy and Spain provided acute and convalescent COVID-19 samples. T cells, B-cell-depleted T cells, or PBMCs supplied cDNA or gDNA.

V is TRBV27 and J is TRBJ2-1; TRBD2 aligns across 10 bases. This clonotype originated in a woman aged 50 to 65 with acute or convalescent COVID-19. The specimen sequenced was peripheral blood. CDR3 coding DNA: TGTGCCAGCAGTTCCATGCAACTAGCGGGATTGGATGAGCAGTTCTTC. Translated: CASSSMQLAGLDEQFF.